Each of the 4 T cell receptor beta chains below was sequenced from the same sample in a study of blood T cells in healthy people across ages. A second PCR, run for roughly 7 to 12 cycles, used a sample-barcoded 5' primer plus a J-beta primer mix. MiXCR was run by TCRdb on the 5' RACE reads, yielding one entry per CDR3 protein. The table shows more than 900,000 distinct CDR3 sequences, with 25% occurring only once. These data are also associated with another study on T cells of mothers and their children.

Material: blood. These TCRs come from a girl aged 2-10 years in good health.

The V gene is TRBV7-2, the J gene TRBJ2-5; TRBD1 matches at 7 bases. CDR3 length equals 18 residues. CDR1 is SGHTA, CDR2 FQGNSA, per germline. The V and J ends lost 2 bases and 2 bases, in that order; junction bases with no gene match: 14. In DNA form, the CDR3 reads TGTGCCAGCAGCTTAAAGCCCTCAAGGGGGCAAATTCAAGAGACCCAGTACTTC. This translates into CASSLKPSRGQIQETQYF.

This chain uses TRBV28 with TRBJ2-5; 11 bases align to TRBD2. The CDR3 totals 17 residues. The germline gives CDR1 MDHEN, CDR2 SYDVKM. V trimming: 5 bases; J trimming: 1 base; junction bases outside the gene matches: 9. The CDR3 is CASSKNLAGGSQETQYF. The CDR3 DNA is TGTGCCAGCAGTAAGAACCTAGCGGGAGGCTCCCAAGAGACCCAGTACTTC.

This chain links TRBV20-1 with TRBJ1-6; tentatively, D is TRBD1 (5 bases). CDR3 length: 14 amino acids. Trimming shortened V by 1 base and J by 10 bases, and 14 bases separated the two germline ends. From germline, CDR1 is DFQATT and CDR2 SNEGSKA (reference sequence). The CDR3 sequence is CSARGVRDGSPLHF. The DNA of the CDR3 is TGCAGTGCTAGAGGGGTCAGGGATGGCTCACCCCTCCACTTT.

V is TRBV4-1 and J is TRBJ1-1; D perhaps matches TRBD1 (6 bases). CDR3 length: 15 amino acids. Germline CDR1 reads MGHRA; CDR2 reads YSYEKL. Trimming pared 4 bases from V and 3 bases from J, leaving 15 bases between. In DNA form, the CDR3 reads TGCGCCAGCAGCCCAGGAGGGGGGCGGGACACTGAAGCTTTCTTT. This sequence encodes CASSPGGGRDTEAFF.